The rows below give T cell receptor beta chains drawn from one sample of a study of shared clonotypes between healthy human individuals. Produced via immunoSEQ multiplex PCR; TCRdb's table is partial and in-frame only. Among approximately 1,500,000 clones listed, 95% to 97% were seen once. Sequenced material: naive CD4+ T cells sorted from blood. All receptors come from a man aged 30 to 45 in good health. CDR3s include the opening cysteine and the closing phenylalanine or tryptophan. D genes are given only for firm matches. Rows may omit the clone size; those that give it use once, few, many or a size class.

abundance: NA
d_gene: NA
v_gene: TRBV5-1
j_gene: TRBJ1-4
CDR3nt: TGCGCCAGCAGCTTACAAGCAGATGAAAAACTGTTTTTT
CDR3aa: CASSLQADEKLFF

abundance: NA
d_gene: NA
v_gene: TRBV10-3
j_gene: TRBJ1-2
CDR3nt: TGTGCCATCAGTGATTACCAGGGGTCCTATGGCTACACCTTC
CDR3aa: CAISDYQGSYGYTF

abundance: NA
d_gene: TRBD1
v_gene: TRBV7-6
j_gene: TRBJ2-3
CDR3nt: TGTGCCAGCAGCTTACCAGGGACAGTTCAGGATACGCAGTATTTT
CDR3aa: CASSLPGTVQDTQYF

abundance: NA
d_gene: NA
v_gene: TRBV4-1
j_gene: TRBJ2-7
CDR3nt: TGCGCCAGCAGCCAACCGGGACGTTTTCCCTACGAGCAGTACTTC
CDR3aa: CASSQPGRFPYEQYF

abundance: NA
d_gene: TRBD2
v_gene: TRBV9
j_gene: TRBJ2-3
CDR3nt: TGTGCCAGCAGCGGACTAGCGGGAGCCCGCACAGATACGCAGTATTTT
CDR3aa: CASSGLAGARTDTQYF

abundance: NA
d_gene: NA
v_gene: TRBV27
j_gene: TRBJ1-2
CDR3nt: TGTGCCAGCAGCGGGAGGAATTATGGCTACACCTTC
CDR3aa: CASSGRNYGYTF

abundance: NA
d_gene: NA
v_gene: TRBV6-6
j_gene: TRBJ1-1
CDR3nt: TGTGCCAGCAGTTACGGAAACATGAACACTGAAGCTTTCTTT
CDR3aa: CASSYGNMNTEAFF

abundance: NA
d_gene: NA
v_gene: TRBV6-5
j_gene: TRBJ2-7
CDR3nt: TGTGCCAGCAGTGCCCTTCGGTCCGAGCAGTACTTC
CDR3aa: CASSALRSEQYF

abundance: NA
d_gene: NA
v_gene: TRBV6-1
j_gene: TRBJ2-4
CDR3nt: TGTGCCAGCAGTGAGGAGGGCCGGAGTCCAACCAAAAACATTCAGTACTTC
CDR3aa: CASSEEGRSPTKNIQYF

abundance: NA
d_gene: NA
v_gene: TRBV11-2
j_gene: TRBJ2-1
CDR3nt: TGTGCCAGCAGTATTTTTCTAGCCGGGTACAATGAGCAGTTCTTC
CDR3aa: CASSIFLAGYNEQFF

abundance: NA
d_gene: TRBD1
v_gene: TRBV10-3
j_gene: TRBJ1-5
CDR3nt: TGTGCCATCAGTACCGGGACAGGGGGCGATCAGCCCCAGCATTTT
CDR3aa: CAISTGTGGDQPQHF

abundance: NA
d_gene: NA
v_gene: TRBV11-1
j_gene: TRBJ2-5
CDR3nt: TGTGCCAGCAGCTTAAGGGACCCCCAGTTAGGGACCCAGTACTTC
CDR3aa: CASSLRDPQLGTQYF

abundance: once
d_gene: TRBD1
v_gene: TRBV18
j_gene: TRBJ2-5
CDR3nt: TGTGCCAGCTCACCACTGGGACAGGGAATACAAGAGACCCAGTACTTC
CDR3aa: CASSPLGQGIQETQYF

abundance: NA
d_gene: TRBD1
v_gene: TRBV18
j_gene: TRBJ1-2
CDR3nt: TGTGCCAGCTCAGCTCTACAGGGGGGCTACACCTTC
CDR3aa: CASSALQGGYTF

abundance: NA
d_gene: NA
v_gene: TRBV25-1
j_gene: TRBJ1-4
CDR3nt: TGTGCCAGCAGTCTTTATGGGGACCCACAAGGAGGGGAAAAACTGTTTTTT
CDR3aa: CASSLYGDPQGGEKLFF

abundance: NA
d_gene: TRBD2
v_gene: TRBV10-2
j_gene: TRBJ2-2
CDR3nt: TGCGCCAGCAGTAGACTAGCGGGGAACACCGGGGAGCTGTTTTTT
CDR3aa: CASSRLAGNTGELFF

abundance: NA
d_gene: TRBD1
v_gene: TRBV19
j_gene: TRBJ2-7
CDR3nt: TGTGCCAGTAGCAAGTCACAGATCGGGACAGGGTCCAACGAGCAGTACTTC
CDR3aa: CASSKSQIGTGSNEQYF

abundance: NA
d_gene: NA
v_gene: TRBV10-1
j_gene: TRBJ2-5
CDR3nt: TGCGCCAGCAGTGAAGGGGGTCAAGAGACCCAGTACTTC
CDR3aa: CASSEGGQETQYF

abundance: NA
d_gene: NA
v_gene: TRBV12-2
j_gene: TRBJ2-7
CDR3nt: TGTGCAAGTCGCTTAGCGGGTAGGATGGTCTACGAGCAGTACTTC
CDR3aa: CASRLAGRMVYEQYF

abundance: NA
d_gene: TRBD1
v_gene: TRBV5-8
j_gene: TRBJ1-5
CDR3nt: TGTGCCAGCAGCTTACGACAGGGCGATCAGCCCCAGCATTTT
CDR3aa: CASSLRQGDQPQHF

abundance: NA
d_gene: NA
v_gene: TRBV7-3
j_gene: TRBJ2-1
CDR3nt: TGTGCCAGCAGCTTAAGGGTTGGGGGCGATGAGCAGTTCTTC
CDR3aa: CASSLRVGGDEQFF

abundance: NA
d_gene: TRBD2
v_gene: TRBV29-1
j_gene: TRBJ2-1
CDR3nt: TGCAGCGACCTTATGAACCTCAGCGGGAGTTTCTGCTCCTACAATGAGCAGTTCTTC
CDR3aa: CSDLMNLSGSFCSYNEQFF

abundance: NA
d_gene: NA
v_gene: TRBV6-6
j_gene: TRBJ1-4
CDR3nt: TGTGCCAGCAGTGACAGGAAAGGGGCTAATGAAAAACTGTTTTTT
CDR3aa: CASSDRKGANEKLFF

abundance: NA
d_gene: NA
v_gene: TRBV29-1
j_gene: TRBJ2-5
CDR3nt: TGCAGCGTTCACTGGTACAGGGTGGAAGAGACCCAGTACTTC
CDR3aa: CSVHWYRVEETQYF

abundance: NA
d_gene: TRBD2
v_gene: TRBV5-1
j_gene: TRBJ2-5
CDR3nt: TGCGCCAGCAGACAGAGCGGGGGCCAAGAGACCCAGTACTTC
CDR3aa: CASRQSGGQETQYF

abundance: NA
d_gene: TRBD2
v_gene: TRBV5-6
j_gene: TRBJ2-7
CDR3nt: TGTGCCAGCAGCTTGAAGGCGGGACTAGGCGAGCAGTACTTC
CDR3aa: CASSLKAGLGEQYF

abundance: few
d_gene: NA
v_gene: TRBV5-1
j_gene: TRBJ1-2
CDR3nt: TGCGCCAGCAGCCTGAAACCCCCGGCAGGGTATGGCTACACCTTC
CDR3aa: CASSLKPPAGYGYTF

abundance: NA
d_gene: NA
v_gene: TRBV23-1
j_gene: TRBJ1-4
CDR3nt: TGCGCCAGCAGTCACACCTCCCAGGGTGTGGGGTGTGAAAAACTGTTTTTT
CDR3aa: CASSHTSQGVGCEKLFF

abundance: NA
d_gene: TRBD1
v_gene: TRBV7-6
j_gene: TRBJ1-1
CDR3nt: TGTGCCAGCAGCCCTACCCCCCCAGGGGGTGACACTGAAGCTTTCTTT
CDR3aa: CASSPTPPGGDTEAFF

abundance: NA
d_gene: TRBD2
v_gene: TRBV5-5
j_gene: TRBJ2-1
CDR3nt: TGTGCCAGCAGCTTGTTTCGCGGGAGTCGTATTAGGAATGAGCAGTTCTTC
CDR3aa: CASSLFRGSRIRNEQFF

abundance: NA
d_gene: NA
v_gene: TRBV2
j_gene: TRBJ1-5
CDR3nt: TGTGCCAGCAGCGCCAGCAGGGGCGGTCAGCCCCAGCATTTT
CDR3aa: CASSASRGGQPQHF

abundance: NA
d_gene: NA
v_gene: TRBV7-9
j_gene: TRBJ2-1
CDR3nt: TGTGCCAGCAGCCCCCTTTTGGGGGACTCCTACAATGAGCAGTTCTTC
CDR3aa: CASSPLLGDSYNEQFF

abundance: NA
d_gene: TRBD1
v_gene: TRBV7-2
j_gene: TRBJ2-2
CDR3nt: TGTGCCAGCAGCCCGGGACAGGGGGCTAATACCGGGGAGCTGTTTTTT
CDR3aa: CASSPGQGANTGELFF

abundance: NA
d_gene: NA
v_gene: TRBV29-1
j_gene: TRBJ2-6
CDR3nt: TGCAGCGTTGAATGGGATAGTGGGGCCAACGTCCTGACTTTC
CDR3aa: CSVEWDSGANVLTF

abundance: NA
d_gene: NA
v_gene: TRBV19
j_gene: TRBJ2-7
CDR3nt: TGTGCCAGTAGTATAGCGGGAGTACCCTACGAGCAGTACTTC
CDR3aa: CASSIAGVPYEQYF

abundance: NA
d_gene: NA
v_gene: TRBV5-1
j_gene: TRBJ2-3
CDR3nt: TGCGCCAGCATAGGCAGGAACACAGATACGCAGTATTTT
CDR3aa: CASIGRNTDTQYF

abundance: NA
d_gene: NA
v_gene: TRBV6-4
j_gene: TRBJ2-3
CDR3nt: TGTGCCAGCAGTCGGGAGACTTCAGATACGCAGTATTTT
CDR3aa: CASSRETSDTQYF

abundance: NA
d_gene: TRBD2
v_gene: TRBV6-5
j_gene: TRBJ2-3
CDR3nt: TGTGCCAGCACCAGTACTAGCGGGAGTTGGGATACGCAGTATTTT
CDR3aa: CASTSTSGSWDTQYF

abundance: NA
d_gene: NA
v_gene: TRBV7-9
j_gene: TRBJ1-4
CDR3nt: TGTGCCAGCAGCTTCGGCAGGGTGGAAAAACTGTTTTTT
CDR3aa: CASSFGRVEKLFF

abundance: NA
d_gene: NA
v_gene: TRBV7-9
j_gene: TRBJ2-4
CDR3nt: TGTGCCAGCAGCTTTCTAGACATTCAGTACTTC
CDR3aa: CASSFLDIQYF

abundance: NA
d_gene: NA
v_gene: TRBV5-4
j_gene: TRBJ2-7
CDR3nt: TGTGCCAGCAGCTTACGGACGGAATACGAGCAGTACTTC
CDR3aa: CASSLRTEYEQYF

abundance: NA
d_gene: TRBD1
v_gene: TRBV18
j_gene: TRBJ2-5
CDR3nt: TGTGCCAGCTCACCAAGATTAGCCGGACAGGGTTTTGGGGAGACCCAGTACTTC
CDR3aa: CASSPRLAGQGFGETQYF

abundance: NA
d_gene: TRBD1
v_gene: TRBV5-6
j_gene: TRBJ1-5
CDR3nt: TGTGCCAGCAGCCTGGGGACAGGGGGCTCTCGAAGTCAGCCCCAGCATTTT
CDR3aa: CASSLGTGGSRSQPQHF

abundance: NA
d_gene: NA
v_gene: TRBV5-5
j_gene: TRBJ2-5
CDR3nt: TGTGCCAGCAGCATGGACCTGGGGGTGCGGCAAGAGACCCAGTACTTC
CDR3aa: CASSMDLGVRQETQYF

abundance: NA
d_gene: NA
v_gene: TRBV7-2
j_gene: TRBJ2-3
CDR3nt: TGTGCCAGCAGATGGGACTGGGCGACAGATACGCAGTATTTT
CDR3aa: CASRWDWATDTQYF

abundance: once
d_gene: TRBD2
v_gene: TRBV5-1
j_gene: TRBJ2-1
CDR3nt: TGCGCCAGCAGCCCAGGACGGCTAGCGGGAGGGGATGAGCAGTTCTTC
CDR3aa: CASSPGRLAGGDEQFF

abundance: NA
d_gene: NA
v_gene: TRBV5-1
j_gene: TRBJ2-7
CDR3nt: TGCGCCAGCAGCCCACAGGGAACGAGCGAGCAGTACTTC
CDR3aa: CASSPQGTSEQYF

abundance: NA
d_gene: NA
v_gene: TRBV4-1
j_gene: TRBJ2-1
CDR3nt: TGCGCCAGCAGCGTACAGGGCCTCTACAATGAGCAGTTCTTC
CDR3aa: CASSVQGLYNEQFF

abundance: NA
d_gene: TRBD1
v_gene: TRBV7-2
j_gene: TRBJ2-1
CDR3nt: TGTGCCAGCAGCCACTCGCTAGCCCGACAGGGGAAGTACAATGAGCAGTTCTTC
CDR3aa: CASSHSLARQGKYNEQFF

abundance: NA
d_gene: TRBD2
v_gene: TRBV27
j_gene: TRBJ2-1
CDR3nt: TGTGCCAGCAGTTTATACGGGACTAGAGACAATGAGCAGTTCTTC
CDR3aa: CASSLYGTRDNEQFF

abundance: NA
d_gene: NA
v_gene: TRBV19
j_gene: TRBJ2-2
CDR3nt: TGTGCCAGTAAGGGGGTTACGAACACCGGGGAGCTGTTTTTT
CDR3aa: CASKGVTNTGELFF

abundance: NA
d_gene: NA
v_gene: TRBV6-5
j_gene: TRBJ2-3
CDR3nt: TGTGCCAGCAGCCAGCGGGTAGCTTCAGATACGCAGTATTTT
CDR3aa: CASSQRVASDTQYF

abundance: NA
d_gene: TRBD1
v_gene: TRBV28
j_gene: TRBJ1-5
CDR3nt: TGTGCCAGCAGTGGTACAGGGGGAGGCAATCAGCCCCAGCATTTT
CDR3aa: CASSGTGGGNQPQHF

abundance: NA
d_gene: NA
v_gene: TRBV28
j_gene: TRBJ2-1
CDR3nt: TGTGCCAGCACGATCAGCGGGTGGGACTACAATGAGCAGTTCTTC
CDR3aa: CASTISGWDYNEQFF

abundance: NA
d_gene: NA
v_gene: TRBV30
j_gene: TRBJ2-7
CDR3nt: TGTGCCTGGAGTTCAGGGGGAGGGCCAGGGGACGAGCAGTACTTC
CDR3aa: CAWSSGGGPGDEQYF

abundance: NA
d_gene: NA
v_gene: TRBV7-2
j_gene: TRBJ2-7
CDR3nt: TGTGCCAGCAGCTTAGATCCGGTCTACGAGCAGTACTTC
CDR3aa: CASSLDPVYEQYF

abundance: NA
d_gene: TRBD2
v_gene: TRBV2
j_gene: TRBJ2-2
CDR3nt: TGTGCCAGCAGTGAACGGGGGGCCGGGGAGCTGTTTTTT
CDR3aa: CASSERGAGELFF

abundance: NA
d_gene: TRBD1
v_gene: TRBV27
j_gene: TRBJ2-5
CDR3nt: TGTGCCAGCAGTTTATTGGGACAGCAAGAGACCCAGTACTTC
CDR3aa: CASSLLGQQETQYF

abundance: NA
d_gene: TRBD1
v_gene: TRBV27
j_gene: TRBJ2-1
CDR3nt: TGTGCCAGCAGTTTATATCTGGGACAGGGAAACAATGAGCAGTTCTTC
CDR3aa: CASSLYLGQGNNEQFF